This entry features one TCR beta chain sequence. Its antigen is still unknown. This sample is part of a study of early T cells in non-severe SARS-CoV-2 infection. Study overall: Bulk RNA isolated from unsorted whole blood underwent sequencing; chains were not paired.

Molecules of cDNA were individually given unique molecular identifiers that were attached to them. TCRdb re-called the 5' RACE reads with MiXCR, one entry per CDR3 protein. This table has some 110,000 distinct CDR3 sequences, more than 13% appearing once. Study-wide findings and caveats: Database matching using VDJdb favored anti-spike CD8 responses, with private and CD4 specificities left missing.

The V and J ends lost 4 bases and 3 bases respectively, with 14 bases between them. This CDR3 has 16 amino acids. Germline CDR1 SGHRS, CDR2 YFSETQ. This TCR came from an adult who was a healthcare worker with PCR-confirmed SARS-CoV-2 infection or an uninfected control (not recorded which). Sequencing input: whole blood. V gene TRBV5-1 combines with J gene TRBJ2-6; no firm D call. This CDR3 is CASSDGQVFGANVLTF. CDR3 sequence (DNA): TGCGCCAGCAGCGATGGCCAGGTTTTTGGGGCCAACGTCCTGACTTTC.